The clone carrying this T cell receptor (beta chain) was counted a single time. The antigen is unknown. Among the donors, all were healthy bone marrow donors. CDR3 length: 21 residues. The record originates from a study of cytomegalovirus exposure and HLA in healthy donors. Overall study results and limits: Highly shared sequence variants in one cluster were likely a sequencing artifact. Listed as cytomegalovirus-associated were 150 or so TCR beta chains. Earlier analysis looked at TCR beta V segments, and most were productive about 87% or about 30% of the time.

Both 60 Vbeta primers and 13 Jbeta primers went into the PCR. The repertoire was sequenced with immunoSEQ multiplex PCR; TCRdb's copy has only in-frame clones and lacks some. The sample shows over 150,000 clones, approximately 83% of them seen only once. This clonotype was obtained from a boy aged 2 to 9 in good health and CMV-seronegative. The sequenced material came from PBMCs. The chain links TRBV12-1 to TRBJ2-3; the DNA was not used to check the table's D call, TRBD2. TRBV12-1 is shown as a pseudogene. The CDR3 here is CASSFAQNRGLAGEVADTQYF. The CDR3 DNA sequence: TGTGCCAGCAGCTTTGCCCAGAACCGGGGACTAGCGGGAGAGGTCGCAGATACGCAGTATTTT.